This T cell receptor (beta chain) was sequenced for a study of T cell repertoires in cytomegalovirus infection. TCRdb analysed the reads with MiXCR anew, one entry per CDR3 protein. The repertoire includes some 920,000 distinct CDR3 sequences, more than 25% of them detected once, and around an eighth sits in the top ten. V shed 12 bases and J shed 5 bases, with 20 bases lying between them. The germline V gene has CDR1 KGHDR and CDR2 SFDVKD. The CDR3 length is 14 residues. With respect to this clonotype: The antigen remains unidentified.

This clonotype was sampled from a human donor in good health (CMV status not recorded). Some clones in this sample may be carry-over from other donors' samples. The chain couples TRBV24-1 to TRBJ2-3, with D perhaps TRBD2 (6 bases). The sequencing used cultured CD8+ T cells from PBMCs, collected from culture after CMV antigen stimulation. This CDR3 reads CASPAGGLGDTQYF. The CDR3, as DNA: TGTGCCTCCCCGGCCGGGGGATTAGGAGATACGCAGTATTTT.